The 4 T cell receptor beta chains reported below all come from one sample, sequenced in a study of cytomegalovirus exposure and HLA in healthy donors. This PCR relied on a set of 60 Vbeta primers and 13 Jbeta primers. Only in-frame clones appear in the TCRdb table, and some are missing; sequencing was by immunoSEQ multiplex PCR. The data contain 150,000 to 200,000 clones, roughly four fifths of them singletons. Source material: PBMCs. The receptors stem from a man aged 40-50 years in good health and CMV-seropositive.

CDR3 residues: CASSLGGREVVTEAFF. As DNA, the CDR3 is TGTGCCAGCAGTTTAGGTGGAAGGGAGGTAGTAACTGAAGCTTTCTTT. V usage is TRBV2 and J usage is TRBJ1-1; D ambiguous. This CDR3 is built from 16 residues. Per germline, CDR1 SNHLY and CDR2 FYNNEI. Between the trimmed V and J ends, which lost 5 bases and 5 bases, there was a span of 21 bases.

The chain joins TRBV10-1 to TRBJ1-2; a possible D gene is TRBD1 (5 bases). Germline V gives CDR1 WNHNN, CDR2 SYGVQD (reference sequence). The CDR3 spans 14 residues. V dropped 0 bases and J dropped 8 bases, with 13 bases sitting between them. The CDR3 protein is CASSESTRRGGYTF. Written as DNA, the CDR3 is TGCGCCAGCAGTGAGTCGACTCGTAGGGGAGGCTACACCTTC.

This rearrangement joins TRBV5-4 to TRBJ2-2; tentative D call: TRBD1 (6 bases). Germline values: CDR1 SGHNT, CDR2 YYREEE (reference sequence). CDR3 length equals 16 residues. V lost 4 bases and J lost 5, with 18 bases in between. The CDR3 nucleotides read TGTGCCAGCAGCCCCCAGGTGACAGGAGAGACCGGGGAGCTGTTTTTT. Protein product: CASSPQVTGETGELFF.

This clone has a handful of counts. This chain uses TRBV4-3 with TRBJ1-1; D perhaps matches TRBD1 (6 bases). The V end was cut by 3 bases, the J end by 11 bases, with 22 bases between. Germline V gene lookup returns CDR1 LGHNA and CDR2 YSLEER. This CDR3 is built from 15 residues. The CDR3 protein is CASSQPGLGGGTAFF. CDR3 coding DNA: TGCGCCAGCAGCCAGCCCGGCCTAGGGGGTGGAACGGCTTTCTTT.